This T cell receptor (beta chain) was recorded in a study of blood T cells in healthy people across ages. Findings and limits, study-wide: Roughly linear declines in TCR beta diversity per million T cells occurred with age.

Then a second PCR, running roughly 7 to 11 cycles, was carried out with a sample-barcoded 5' primer and a J-beta primer mix. TCRdb re-derived calls from the 5' RACE reads in MiXCR, one entry per CDR3 protein. The data contain over 750,000 distinct CDR3 sequences, roughly 25% of them seen just once; the ten biggest clones take up 9% to 9.5%. CDR1 LGHDT and CDR2 YNNKEL come from the germline V gene (reference sequence). CDR3 length equals 16 residues. A note on this clonotype: Its specificity is unknown.

These same data were also listed under a study on T cells of mothers and their children.

Input material: blood. The receptor's source is a boy aged 5-17 years in good health. The gene calls are TRBV3-1 and TRBJ2-5, with 9 bases fitting TRBD1. The J call may be incorrect, as the DNA end agrees better with TRBJ2-1. The CDR3 coding sequence is TGTGCCAGCAGCCAAATGGAAACAGGGGGCAAGAATGAGCAGTTCTTC. Its protein product is CASSQMETGGKNEQFF.